The 25 T cell receptor beta chains below come from one sample, sequenced in a study of T-cell memory formation after mild COVID-19. TCRdb reanalysed the 5' RACE reads using MiXCR and keeps one entry per CDR3 protein. The sample holds hundreds of thousands of distinct CDR3 sequences; around 15% are singletons and the top ten take around a fifth. Material for sequencing was PBMCs or a T cell subset sorted from them (not recorded which). These receptors came from a man younger than 35 who had mild COVID-19 (a few samples of this study predate the infection). Cell type and time point are not known.

This clonotype was detected only a few times. The CDR3 loop is CASSDSAHMNTGELFF. In DNA form, the CDR3 reads TGTGCCAGCAGTGACTCAGCACACATGAACACCGGGGAGCTGTTTTTT. V is TRBV6-4 and J is TRBJ2-2; D gene uncertain. V was pared by 0 bases and J by 1 base, with 9 bases between. CDR1 and CDR2 (germline): MRHNA, SNTAGT. This CDR3 is built from 16 residues.

This clonotype was picked up a small number of times. The genes are TRBV4-1 and TRBJ1-1; unclear D gene. V was cut by 0 bases and J by 0 bases, with 11 bases left in between. Germline CDR1 reads MGHRA; CDR2 reads YSYEKL. The CDR3 is 16 amino acids. The CDR3 loop reads CASSQDELGMNTEAFF. The CDR3 DNA reads as TGCGCCAGCAGCCAAGATGAGTTAGGGATGAACACTGAAGCTTTCTTT.

V gene TRBV4-2 combines with J gene TRBJ1-1, with TRBD1 identical over 9 bases. The CDR3 runs 13 residues. Germline CDR1 is LGHNA and CDR2 is YNFKEQ. V shed 4 bases and J 6 bases; nucleotides not matched to a gene: 3. CDR3 nucleotides: TGTGCCAGCAGCCCTGGGACAGGGTCTGAAGCTTTCTTT. It specifies CASSPGTGSEAFF.

This clonotype was seen only a few times. The chain is built from TRBV5-5 and TRBJ1-5; D gene ambiguous. V dropped 2 bases and J dropped 0 bases, with 9 bases sitting between them. CDR3 length: 15 amino acids. Germline V gene data show CDR1 as SGHKS and CDR2 as YYEKEE (reference sequence). This CDR3 is CASSFGGPSNQPQHF. Written as DNA, the CDR3 is TGTGCCAGCAGCTTCGGCGGCCCTAGCAATCAGCCCCAGCATTTT.

This clonotype showed up just a few times. The chain combines TRBV21-1 with TRBJ1-1. TRBV21-1 is a pseudogene segment. The CDR3 sequence is 15 residues long. CDR3 coding DNA: TGTGCCAGCAAGGGCCTTATGCGGAAGAACACTGAAGCTTTCTTT. Translating gives CASKGLMRKNTEAFF.

This clonotype was detected a few times. This chain joins TRBV7-9 and TRBJ1-5; TRBD1 might be the D (6 bases). V lost 2 bases to trimming and J lost 2 bases, with 13 bases between them. CDR3 length equals 16 residues. The germline V gene has CDR1 SEHNR and CDR2 FQNEAQ (reference sequence). The DNA for the CDR3 is TGTGCCAGCAGCTTAACAGGGATAGGAGGCAATCAGCCCCAGCATTTT. Its protein product is CASSLTGIGGNQPQHF.

This chain connects TRBV5-1 to TRBJ2-1; possibly TRBD2 for D (7 bases). The germline CDR1 and CDR2 sequences are SGHRS and YFSETQ. CDR3 length: 16 residues. Trimming removed 2 bases from V and 6 bases from J, with 18 bases in between. The CDR3 DNA is TGCGCCAGCAGCTTCTATGGCGGGGGCCGCCCCAATGAGCAGTTCTTC. This sequence encodes CASSFYGGGRPNEQFF.

This clonotype came up many times. The rearrangement joins TRBV7-2 to TRBJ2-3; 10 positions match TRBD2. The CDR3 totals 16 residues. Germline V gene data show CDR1 as SGHTA and CDR2 as FQGNSA. The ends lost 6 bases at V and 4 bases at J; junction bases unmatched: 10. CDR3 sequence (DNA): TGTGCCAGCAGAACTCAAGCTAGCGGGGGTGCAGATACGCAGTATTTT. This gives the protein CASRTQASGGADTQYF.

The CDR3 region is CASGLVRDRALTEAFF. As DNA, the CDR3 is TGTGCTAGTGGTTTGGTAAGAGACAGGGCCTTAACTGAAGCTTTCTTT. The chain recombines TRBV12-5 with TRBJ1-1, with 7 bases matching TRBD1. The junction had 9 bases not matched to a gene; V was cut back by 0 bases and J by 5 bases. Germline CDR1 LGHNT, CDR2 FRNRAP. This CDR3 region has 16 residues.

This clonotype was picked up one time. The chain employs TRBV7-9 and TRBJ2-5; 9 bases match TRBD2. J gave up 4 bases and V 3 bases, and 6 bases lay outside the gene matches. The germline V gene encodes CDR1 SEHNR and CDR2 FQNEAQ (reference sequence). The CDR3 has 15 residues. The chain's CDR3 is CASSFPRAGGETQYF. Here the CDR3 DNA reads TGTGCCAGCAGCTTCCCCAGAGCGGGAGGAGAGACCCAGTACTTC. Using reference TRBV7-9 and TRBJ2-5 for the parts outside the CDR3, the full variable domain is DTGVSQNPRHKITKRGQNVTFRCDPISEHNRLYWYRQTLGQGPEFLTYFQNEAQLEKSRLLSDRFSAERPKGSFSTLEIQRTEQGDSAMYLCASSFPRAGGETQYFGPGTRLLVL.

In its sample, this clonotype was seen a few times. This chain connects TRBV5-1 to TRBJ2-7; D unresolved. V shed 0 bases and J shed 5 bases, with 9 bases lying between them. Germline CDR1 SGHRS, CDR2 YFSETQ. The CDR3 is 13 amino acids. The CDR3 reads CASSLGLGNEQYV. In DNA form, the CDR3 reads TGCGCCAGCAGCTTGGGCCTGGGTAACGAGCAGTACGTC.

This clonotype was seen ten or more times. The chain has TRBV7-9 and TRBJ1-2; tentative D call: TRBD1 (5 bases). With 5 bases removed from V and 8 bases from J, the gap between germline ends came to 9 bases. The germline CDR1 and CDR2 sequences are SEHNR and FQNEAQ (reference sequence). The length of the CDR3 is 11 residues. This chain's CDR3 is CASSRNRGYTF. Here the CDR3 DNA reads TGTGCCAGCAGCCGGAACAGGGGCTACACCTTC.

This sequence joins TRBV5-1 and TRBJ1-2, with TRBD1 identical over 10 bases. With V trimmed by 4 bases and J by 8 bases, 8 bases remained unmatched. This CDR3 has 14 residues. Looked up from germline, CDR1 is SGHRS and CDR2 is YFSETQ. For the CDR3, the DNA is TGCGCCAGCAGCCCGACAGGGGGCACCGACGGCTACACCTTC. Its translation is CASSPTGGTDGYTF.

This clonotype was seen only a few times. CDR3 DNA: TGTGCCAGCAGCCAAGGATCGGGAAATACGCAGTATTTT. This codes for CASSQGSGNTQYF. The rearrangement links TRBV3-1 to TRBJ2-3; maybe TRBD2 (5 bases). V shed 1 base and J shed 7 bases, with 9 bases lying between them. Germline V CDR1 and CDR2: LGHDT, YNNKEL (reference sequence). This CDR3 has 13 residues.

This chain joins TRBV10-1 and TRBJ2-2, with D maybe TRBD1 (6 bases). Trimming shortened V by 8 bases and J by 8 bases, and 15 bases separated the two germline ends. Germline V lookup: CDR1 WNHNN, CDR2 SYGVQD (reference sequence). The CDR3 sequence is 13 residues long. CDR3 nucleotides: TGCGCCAGCGGAACAGGGTTGACTGGGGAGCTGTTTTTT. It yields the protein CASGTGLTGELFF.

This chain links TRBV20-1 with TRBJ2-1; the D gene is possibly TRBD2 (6 bases). V was clipped by 1 base and J by 4 bases, with 11 bases between them. CDR3 length: 14 amino acids. Germline V gene data show CDR1 as DFQATT and CDR2 as SNEGSKA (reference sequence). The CDR3 loop reads CSARVLGGYNEQFF. As DNA, the CDR3 is TGCAGTGCTAGAGTCCTCGGGGGTTACAATGAGCAGTTCTTC.

This clonotype was seen a handful of times. The CDR3 sequence is CASSLAPGYYNEQFF. In DNA, the CDR3 is TGCGCCAGCAGCTTGGCCCCAGGATACTACAATGAGCAGTTCTTC. The chain employs TRBV5-1 and TRBJ2-1; D remains ambiguous. The CDR3 length is 15 residues. Germline values: CDR1 SGHRS, CDR2 YFSETQ. With 0 bases removed from V and 3 bases from J, the gap between germline ends came to 10 bases.

This clonotype occurred a few times. The chain recombines TRBV5-1 with TRBJ1-1, with D perhaps matching TRBD1 (6 bases). V lost 5 bases and J 1 base, leaving 12 bases between the germline ends. The CDR3 is 14 residues long. Per the germline V gene, CDR1 is SGHRS and CDR2 is YFSETQ. CDR3 region: CASRLGGQNTEAFF. The DNA of the CDR3 is TGCGCCAGCAGACTAGGGGGACAGAACACTGAAGCTTTCTTT.

This clonotype was counted between two and nine times. The rearrangement uses TRBV7-2 and TRBJ2-3; 15 bases agree with TRBD2. CDR1 is SGHTA and CDR2 is FQGNSA in the germline V gene. The CDR3 extends over 15 amino acids. V lost 7 bases to trimming and J lost 6 bases; unmatched junction nucleotides: 5. This CDR3 is CASTGLAGGSDTQYF. CDR3 nucleotide sequence: TGTGCCAGCACGGGACTAGCGGGGGGCAGCGATACGCAGTATTTT.

The V and J genes are TRBV10-3 and TRBJ2-5, with D maybe TRBD2 (6 bases). This CDR3 has 13 residues. Germline CDR1 and CDR2: ENHRY and SYGVKD. The V gene lost 3 bases and the J gene lost 6 bases, with 11 bases spanning the gap. For the CDR3, the DNA is TGTGCCATCAGTGATACGGGGAGGCAGACCCAGTACTTC. It yields the protein CAISDTGRQTQYF.

The chain is built from TRBV23-1 and TRBJ2-3; D may be TRBD2 (5 bases). TRBV23-1 is annotated as an ORF whose role is uncertain. V was shortened by 3 bases and J by 1 base, with 11 bases between the two germline ends. The CDR3 has 15 amino acids. The CDR3 protein is CASSHPGLCTDTQYF. The CDR3, as DNA: TGCGCCAGCAGTCACCCTGGACTGTGCACAGATACGCAGTATTTT.

The chain employs TRBV7-2 and TRBJ2-1; 8 positions match TRBD1. Germline assignment: CDR1 SGHTA and CDR2 FQGNSA. The CDR3 runs 16 residues. Trimming removed 1 base from V and 2 bases from J; junction bases left unmatched: 4. For the CDR3, the DNA is TGTGCCAGCAGCTTAGATGTGACAGGGGCCTACAATGAGCAGTTCTTC. This sequence encodes CASSLDVTGAYNEQFF. Variable domain in full (rest from reference TRBV7-2 and TRBJ2-1): GAGVSQSPSNKVTEKGKDVELRCDPISGHTALYWYRQSLGQGLEFLIYFQGNSAPDKSGLPSDRFSAERTGGSVSTLTIQRTQQEDSAVYLCASSLDVTGAYNEQFFGPGTRLTVL.

This clonotype was seen a few times. This chain links TRBV20-1 with TRBJ2-1; TRBD1 agrees at 7 bases. The CDR3 covers 13 residues. Germline V CDR1 and CDR2: DFQATT, SNEGSKA (reference sequence). J was trimmed by 8 bases and V by 3 bases; bases with no gene match: 7. CDR3 DNA: TGCAGTGCTAGGACAGGGATGAGGTATGAGCAGTTCTTC. This gives the protein CSARTGMRYEQFF.

The chain couples TRBV20-1 to TRBJ2-5; TRBD1 is a possible D gene (5 bases). Trimming cost V 1 base and J 8 bases, with 17 bases left between them. Germline assignment: CDR1 DFQATT and CDR2 SNEGSKA (reference sequence). The CDR3 sequence is 14 residues long. CDR3 region: CSARGYRPTETQYF. CDR3 DNA sequence: TGCAGTGCTAGAGGTTACAGGCCGACCGAAACCCAGTACTTC.

A few counts support this clonotype. The chain recombines TRBV12-3 or TRBV12-4 with TRBJ2-1; a weak D match, TRBD1 (5 bases). Trimming took off 6 bases at V and 13 bases at J, with 13 bases between the two ends. The CDR3 consists of 11 residues. CDR3 nucleotides: TGTGCCAGCAGCCCCGAAGGGGCCCAGTTCTTC. This translates into CASSPEGAQFF.